The 27 T cell receptor beta chains presented below share a single source sample, sequenced in a study of cytomegalovirus exposure and HLA in healthy donors. Both 60 Vbeta primers and 13 Jbeta primers went into the PCR. Data came from immunoSEQ multiplex PCR; TCRdb stores just in-frame clones and leaves some out. The sample yields about 170,000 clones, 70% to 90% seen once. The source material was PBMCs. The receptors come from a girl aged 5 to 17 in good health and CMV-seropositive.

This clone was seen once. The chain recombines TRBV10-2 with TRBJ2-7, with D perhaps TRBD1 (5 bases). Trimming pared 0 bases from V and 0 bases from J, leaving 9 bases between. The V gene's germline CDR1 is WSHSY and CDR2 SAAADI. The CDR3 spans 15 residues. In DNA, the CDR3 is TGCGCCAGCAGTGAGTCGGCAGGGCCCTCCTACGAGCAGTACTTC. This translates into CASSESAGPSYEQYF.

This clone has more than one count but fewer than ten. The gene calls are TRBV7-8 and TRBJ1-2; D gene ambiguous. The CDR3 covers 13 residues. V lost 2 bases to trimming and J lost 4 bases, with 8 bases between them. Germline lookup yields CDR1 SGHVS and CDR2 FQNEAQ. CDR3 bases: TGTGCCAGCAGCTTACAGGTTATCTATGGCTACACCTTC. Protein product: CASSLQVIYGYTF. Together with reference TRBV7-8 and TRBJ1-2, the CDR3 gives the full variable domain: GAGVSQSPRYKVAKRGQDVALRCDPISGHVSLFWYQQALGQGPEFLTYFQNEAQLDKSGLPSDRFFAERPEGSVSTLKIQRTQQEDSAVYLCASSLQVIYGYTFGSGTRLTVV.

V usage is TRBV5-4 and J usage is TRBJ1-2; D is possibly TRBD1 (5 bases). Trimming removed 7 bases at V and 4 bases at J, with 17 bases between. The CDR3 covers 14 residues. Germline assignment: CDR1 SGHNT and CDR2 YYREEE (reference sequence). The CDR3 bases are TGTGCCAGCCGGAAATGGGGGGGTTCCTATGGCTACACCTTC. Its protein product is CASRKWGGSYGYTF.

The gene calls are TRBV6-5 and TRBJ1-2; 10 bases align to TRBD1. CDR3 length: 14 residues. The germline V gene encodes CDR1 MNHEY and CDR2 SVGAGI. Unmatched junction bases numbered 3, after V lost 2 bases and J lost 6 bases. CDR3 sequence reads: CASSYAGTGDGYTF. The CDR3 DNA reads as TGTGCCAGCAGTTACGCCGGGACAGGGGATGGCTACACCTTC.

The chain employs TRBV7-9 and TRBJ1-1; no clear D gene. This CDR3 is built from 14 residues. CDR1 and CDR2 (germline): SEHNR, FQNEAQ (reference sequence). V lost 1 base, J lost 9 bases, and 15 bases lay in between. CDR3 nucleotide sequence: TGTGCCAGCAGCTTAGTATACTCTCAGAGGAAAGCTTTCTTT. The encoded protein is CASSLVYSQRKAFF.

This chain connects TRBV19 to TRBJ1-3; 8 bases map to TRBD1. The CDR3 has 17 residues. CDR1 and CDR2 from the germline V gene are LNHDA and SQIVND (reference sequence). Unmatched junction bases numbered 13, after V lost 9 bases and J lost 0 bases. In nucleotides, the CDR3 is TGTGCCAGCCTATACCGGGACAGGACCGTCTCTGGAAACACCATATATTTT. This codes for CASLYRDRTVSGNTIYF.

V gene TRBV7-9 combines with J gene TRBJ2-7; tentatively, D is TRBD2 (5 bases). Germline V CDR1 and CDR2: SEHNR, FQNEAQ (reference sequence). V was cut by 1 base and J by 1 base, with 11 bases left in between. This CDR3 comprises 15 residues. As DNA, the CDR3 is TGTGCCAGCAGCTTAGGAGGGCTCGTTTCCTACGAGCAGTACTTC. It yields the protein CASSLGGLVSYEQYF.

Only a few counts were recorded for this clone. The rearrangement links TRBV18 to TRBJ1-2, with TRBD1 matching 7 bases. The CDR3 sequence is 16 residues long. Germline values: CDR1 KGHSH, CDR2 LQKENI. V lost 4 bases and J lost 5; bases outside the gene matches: 13. This CDR3 reads CASSLWDSPRAYGYTF. Written as DNA, the CDR3 is TGTGCCAGCTCACTTTGGGACAGCCCCCGGGCGTATGGCTACACCTTC.

With regard to this clone: The CDR3 carries no conserved terminal phenylalanine or tryptophan, so it likely arises from a read error. The rearrangement links TRBV9 to TRBJ2-3; tentative D call: TRBD1 (6 bases). V was pared by 0 bases and J by 2 bases, with 10 bases between. Germline V gene sequence: CDR1 SGDLS, CDR2 YYNGEE. The CDR3 extends over 15 amino acids. CDR3 sequence (DNA): TGTGCCAGCAGCGTAGTAGGGGGACCCACAGATACGCAGTATGTT. It translates to CASSVVGGPTDTQYV.

The gene calls are TRBV2 and TRBJ1-5; TRBD1 might be the D (5 bases). V was trimmed by 4 bases and J by 5 bases, leaving 9 bases between them. From germline, CDR1 is SNHLY and CDR2 FYNNEI. There are 13 residues in the CDR3. The CDR3 DNA follows: TGTGCCAGCAGTGGGACAAGAGATCAGCCCCAGCATTTT. It yields the protein CASSGTRDQPQHF.

The J gene is TRBJ2-7, the V gene TRBV14; TRBD1 might be the D (7 bases). CDR1 and CDR2 from the germline V gene are SGHDN and FVKESK. CDR3 length: 14 amino acids. V lost 5 bases and J lost 2, with 13 bases in between. The CDR3 here is CASSGGDRTYEQYF. Written as DNA, the CDR3 is TGTGCCAGCAGCGGAGGGGACAGAACCTACGAGCAGTACTTC.

The chain employs TRBV19 and TRBJ1-3; D unclear. Germline CDR1 is LNHDA and CDR2 is SQIVND (reference sequence). This CDR3 has 14 residues. Trimming took 6 bases from V and 0 from J, leaving 9 bases between them. In DNA form, the CDR3 reads TGTGCCAGTAGAAACCTCGGCTCTGGAAACACCATATATTTT. Residues: CASRNLGSGNTIYF.

This chain uses TRBV27 with TRBJ1-3, with no clear D. The V end lost 6 bases, the J end lost 1 base, and 7 bases lay between the germline ends. Germline V gene data show CDR1 as MNHEY and CDR2 as SMNVEV (reference sequence). The CDR3 contains 13 residues. CDR3 loop: CASRNSSGNTIYF. The CDR3 nucleotides read TGTGCCAGCAGGAACTCTTCTGGAAACACCATATATTTT.

V gene TRBV5-4 combines with J gene TRBJ2-3, with D possibly being TRBD2 (7 bases). The germline V and J ends were trimmed by 3 bases and 4 bases, with 15 bases remaining between them. Germline values: CDR1 SGHNT, CDR2 YYREEE (reference sequence). The CDR3 length is 15 residues. CDR3 DNA: TGTGCCAGCAGCTACCCAAGGGGGGGCGCAGATACGCAGTATTTT. Residues: CASSYPRGGADTQYF.

V and J are TRBV28 and TRBJ2-3; TRBD2 agrees at 8 bases. The germline V gene encodes CDR1 MDHEN and CDR2 SYDVKM. Trimming at V came to 3 bases and at J to 7 bases, leaving 18 bases not matched to a gene. The CDR3 runs 18 residues. CDR3 DNA sequence: TGTGCCAGCAGTTTCGGGGGGGAGAGGATTTTCGACAGTCATACGCAGTATTTT. Its protein product is CASSFGGERIFDSHTQYF. Drawing the rest from reference TRBV28 and TRBJ2-3, the complete variable domain is DVKVTQSSRYLVKRTGEKVFLECVQDMDHENMFWYRQDPGLGLRLIYFSYDVKMKEKGDIPEGYSVSREKKERFSLILESASTNQTSMYLCASSFGGERIFDSHTQYFGPGTRLTVL.

The chain uses TRBV18 and TRBJ2-7; tentatively, D is TRBD1 (6 bases). V lost 3 bases, J lost 2 bases, and 17 bases lay in between. Germline V gene data show CDR1 as KGHSH and CDR2 as LQKENI. The CDR3 is made up of 16 amino acids. CDR3 loop: CASSPGTNEGAYEQYF. DNA of the CDR3: TGTGCCAGCTCACCGGGGACAAATGAAGGCGCCTACGAGCAGTACTTC.

This chain joins TRBV7-3 and TRBJ1-2; 7 bases align to TRBD1. The ends lost 3 bases at V and 3 bases at J; junction bases unmatched: 1. Germline lookup yields CDR1 SGHTA and CDR2 FQGTGA. CDR3 length: 13 residues. Written as DNA, the CDR3 is TGTGCCAGCAGCTTTGGACAGGACTATGGCTACACCTTC. Amino acid sequence: CASSFGQDYGYTF.

V usage is TRBV5-6 and J usage is TRBJ1-2; weak D call: TRBD1 (5 bases). Germline CDR1 SGHDT, CDR2 YYEEEE. Trimming pared 0 bases from V and 10 bases from J, leaving 13 bases between. The CDR3 loop spans 13 amino acids. The CDR3, as DNA: TGTGCCAGCAGCTTGGGGCCGCAGGGAATCTACACCTTC. It yields the protein CASSLGPQGIYTF.

The genes are TRBV6-5 and TRBJ2-7, with 10 bases lining up with TRBD1. V lost 4 bases to trimming and J lost 4 bases; unmatched junction nucleotides: 7. The CDR3 is made up of 15 amino acids. CDR1 is MNHEY and CDR2 is SVGAGI in the germline V gene. The CDR3 bases are TGTGCCAGCAGTTCGACAGGGGGCATCATTTACGAGCAGTACTTC. Amino acid sequence: CASSSTGGIIYEQYF.

Details on this clone: Other DNA sequences from this sample encode an identical CDR3 as well. This chain joins TRBV11-1 and TRBJ2-3; 9 bases are a match to TRBD1. The length of the CDR3 is 16 residues. V dropped 5 bases and J dropped 0; count of bases not matched to a gene: 6. CDR1 SGHAT and CDR2 FQDESV come from the germline V gene (reference sequence). The CDR3 is CASSLGTGRSTDTQYF. CDR3 bases: TGTGCCAGCAGCCTTGGGACAGGGAGGAGCACAGATACGCAGTATTTT.

The V call is TRBV6-1, the J call TRBJ2-7; 9 positions agree with TRBD1. The CDR3 extends over 15 amino acids. V lost 2 bases, J lost 2 bases, and 4 bases stayed unmatched. CDR1 is MNHNS and CDR2 is SASEGT in the germline V gene. The CDR3 reads CASSELRDRAYEQYF. The CDR3 DNA reads TGTGCCAGCAGTGAACTCCGGGACAGGGCCTACGAGCAGTACTTC.

V is TRBV18 and J is TRBJ1-3; D unresolved. V lost 1 base and J lost 6, with 4 bases in between. CDR3 size: 12 residues. CDR1 is KGHSH, CDR2 LQKENI, per germline. The CDR3 reads CASSPLENTIYF. DNA of the CDR3: TGTGCCAGCTCACCACTAGAAAACACCATATATTTT.

This chain joins TRBV18 and TRBJ2-5; weak D call: TRBD1 (6 bases). V was cut by 4 bases and J by 4 bases, with 13 bases left in between. The CDR3 is 14 residues long. Germline V gene lookup returns CDR1 KGHSH and CDR2 LQKENI. This CDR3 is CASSLSTGSETQYF. DNA for the CDR3: TGTGCCAGCTCACTGTCGACAGGTTCAGAGACCCAGTACTTC.

The DNA of the CDR3 is TGTGCCAGCAGCTTGGCGAGCTACAGGGGGACTCTGGACACCGGGGAGCTGTTTTTT. It translates to CASSLASYRGTLDTGELFF. V usage is TRBV5-4 and J usage is TRBJ2-2, with 8 bases matching TRBD1. The V gene's germline CDR1 is SGHNT and CDR2 YYREEE (reference sequence). The CDR3 length is 19 residues. J lost 3 bases, V lost 0 bases, and 13 bases had no gene match.

This chain connects TRBV19 to TRBJ2-2; 10 bases map to TRBD1. Trimming removed 5 bases from V and 4 bases from J; junction bases left unmatched: 13. This CDR3 contains 18 residues. Germline CDR1 is LNHDA and CDR2 is SQIVND (reference sequence). The CDR3 DNA follows: TGTGCCAGTAGTCCCAGAGGGACAGGGGAAGTTAGCACCGGGGAGCTGTTTTTT. Translated: CASSPRGTGEVSTGELFF.

This clone appeared a few times. The chain links TRBV2 to TRBJ1-2; TRBD1 matches at 7 bases. Per the germline V gene, CDR1 is SNHLY and CDR2 is FYNNEI. The CDR3 has 13 residues. V lost 7 bases, J lost 5 bases, and 7 bases stayed unmatched. CDR3 nucleotides: TGTGCCAGCAAGCCCGGGACAGCGTATGGCTACACCTTC. Encoded protein: CASKPGTAYGYTF.

The chain joins TRBV5-1 to TRBJ1-2; 10 nucleotides match TRBD1. The length of the CDR3 is 17 residues. The ends lost 7 bases at V and 2 bases at J; junction bases unmatched: 14. The germline gives CDR1 SGHRS, CDR2 YFSETQ. The CDR3 DNA is TGCGCCAGCGGGAAGATCTTTCCGGGACAGGGGAACTATGGCTACACCTTC. Encoded protein: CASGKIFPGQGNYGYTF.